One and the same sample provided the 6 T cell receptor beta chains below, sequenced in a study of siplizumab effects on memory and regulatory T cells. Sequenced by immunoSEQ multiplex PCR; TCRdb stores in-frame clones only, minus some. Altogether approximately 100,000 clones are present, about nine tenths being singletons, with the ten largest covering 12%. The specimen was non-Treg CD4+ T cells sorted from blood. The receptor source for this set is a human donor in good health.

This chain uses TRBV10-3 with TRBJ2-3, with 7 positions matching TRBD2. Germline values: CDR1 ENHRY, CDR2 SYGVKD. V trimming: 3 bases; J trimming: 4 bases; junction bases outside the gene matches: 4. The CDR3 totals 14 residues. For the CDR3, the DNA is TGTGCCATCAGTGACGGGGGGAGACCAGATACGCAGTATTTT. Encoded protein: CAISDGGRPDTQYF.

CDR3 amino acids: CASSPGLAGGPLNTQYF. CDR3 bases: TGTGCCAGCAGTCCAGGACTAGCGGGAGGGCCTTTGAATACGCAGTATTTT. V is TRBV28 and J is TRBJ2-3, with 15 nucleotides matching TRBD2. Germline CDR1 and CDR2: MDHEN and SYDVKM. V trimming: 5 bases; J trimming: 7 bases; junction bases outside the gene matches: 10. The CDR3 sequence is 17 residues long.

The CDR3 loop reads CASSFWDRDTEAFF. DNA of the CDR3: TGTGCCAGCAGCTTTTGGGACAGGGACACTGAAGCTTTCTTT. The chain has TRBV5-6 and TRBJ1-1, with TRBD1 identical over 9 bases. The CDR3 spans 14 residues. Germline CDR1 reads SGHDT; CDR2 reads YYEEEE. J gave up 3 bases and V 2 bases, and 2 bases lay outside the gene matches.

This rearrangement joins TRBV7-9 to TRBJ1-1, with D perhaps matching TRBD1 (5 bases). The V gene's germline CDR1 is SEHNR and CDR2 FQNEAQ (reference sequence). This CDR3 is 15 amino acids long. V was cut by 4 bases and J by 3 bases, with 15 bases left in between. Here the CDR3 DNA reads TGTGCCAGCAGCTATGCATCTGGGGGTGACACTGAAGCTTTCTTT. Translation: CASSYASGGDTEAFF.

This clone was seen a handful of times. The chain links TRBV6-6 to TRBJ2-3; possibly TRBD2 for D (5 bases). The CDR3 length is 15 residues. Germline loops: CDR1 MNHNY, CDR2 SVGAGI (reference sequence). Trimming took 6 bases from V and 5 from J, leaving 18 bases between them. The CDR3 DNA sequence: TGTGCCAGCAGCCAGTTCCCTACGGCGGGAGATACGCAGTATTTT. Its protein product is CASSQFPTAGDTQYF.

The chain carries TRBV18 and TRBJ1-2; D unresolved. Germline V lookup: CDR1 KGHSH, CDR2 LQKENI. The CDR3 loop spans 14 amino acids. The V end lost 2 bases, the J end lost 7 bases, and 14 bases lay between the germline ends. The CDR3 DNA is TGTGCCAGCTCACCAAATAGCCGGAGGTTTGGCTACACCTTC. Its translation: CASSPNSRRFGYTF. Full variable domain (missing parts from reference TRBV18 and TRBJ1-2): NAGVMQNPRHLVRRRGQEARLRCSPMKGHSHVYWYRQLPEEGLKFMVYLQKENIIDESGMPKERFSAEFPKEGPSILRIQQVVRGDSAAYFCASSPNSRRFGYTFGSGTRLTVV.